The entry that follows covers one TCR beta chain sequence. This clonotype was detected a few times. Its antigen remains undetermined. No base-level quality is on record; no much larger clone is a single base apart. The library was prepared using 5' RACE. Sequencing took place on an Illumina HiSeq 2500. The second PCR ran for about 7 to 11 cycles and used a J-beta primer mix along with a sample-barcoded 5' primer. A template-switch 5' adaptor carrying 12 random nucleotides introduced a unique molecular identifier onto each TCR beta cDNA molecule. Each sample yielded at least 2.5 million CDR3-containing paired-end reads. First-strand cDNA was synthesized from all RNA with the Mint cDNA synthesis kit, primed by a TRBC-specific oligonucleotide. After uracil-DNA glycosylase treatment, a first 18-cycle PCR used universal primers M1SS and BC2_uni_R on all cDNA. Regarding the original processing steps: For normalization, 1 million high-quality reads were randomly selected from each sample, with every read carrying a distinct molecular identifier. Instead of being binned into consensus sequences, reads with shared molecular identifiers were discarded. MiTCR, set to a Q25 quality threshold and the strictest error-elimination algorithm, was used for CDR3 identification, clonotype clustering and error correction. A nonparametric unseen species model with Euler transformation was used to estimate lower-bound total TCR beta diversity. Using fastp trimming at Q25 and MiXCR clonotype assembly, TCRdb reanalyzed the public sequencing data and kept in-frame beta chains. Rows are unified per CDR3 protein, each entry keeping the most common DNA and genes. V and J calls and clone size were set by TCRdb, not the authors. The sample contains hundreds of thousands of distinct CDR3 sequences, around 26% of them found a single time. The leading ten clones occupy roughly 17% of the sample.

This record comes from a study of blood T cells in healthy people across ages (dated by TCRdb to the mid-2010s). Concerning the study at large: Template switching captured roughly one uniquely barcoded TCR beta cDNA molecule per two T cells in model experiments. The study measured age-related changes in TCR beta repertoire diversity using deep sequencing normalized with unique cDNA molecular identifiers. The donors were split into four age groups: young (average 16 years), middle-aged (around 37), aged (about 62) and long-lived (under 90). To avoid experimental bias, donors of different ages were spread randomly across the sequencing lanes. Two additional independent replicas of 1 million unique cDNA reads from the same blood draw were analyzed for two donors (one aged 18 to 30 and one aged 80 or older). What the work shows at the level of the full study, not this receptor alone: Estimates of total diversity based on one million sequenced T cells were regarded as lower bounds and as underestimates. Compared with the aged group, more naive CD4+ T cells, fewer expanded clones and increased TCR diversity were shown by the long-lived group, suggesting age selection. Observed TCR beta diversity per million T cells fell roughly linearly with age, and a significant reduction was already apparent by age about 36. A strong correlation was found between observed TCR beta diversity and the percentage of naive T cells measured by flow cytometry. The CMV infection status of donors was not known, potentially confounding age-related changes in expanded clonotypes. Since profiling was done on bulk unsorted PBMCs, naive and antigen-experienced compartments could not be conclusively compared.

The approximately 39 donors, aged about 6 to 90 years, were systemically healthy Caucasian individuals from Russia. Each donor gave 9 to 10 milliliters of peripheral blood, collected into EDTA-treated Vacutainer tubes. Ficoll-Paque density-gradient centrifugation was used to isolate PBMCs, with at least 6.5 million obtained per sample. Trizol reagent was used to extract total RNA from PBMCs, with at least 5 micrograms per sample. Naive CD45RAhigh/CD27high T cell percentages were measured by flow cytometry on a PBMC aliquot from every donor. V and J lose 1 base and 8 bases, and a span of 17 bases separates them. The CDR3 holds 15 amino acids from the cysteine to the phenylalanine. Left in the record is the CDR3 DNA by itself, 45 bases read in frame from the first base. Sequences SGHAT (CDR1) and FQNNGV (CDR2) are obtained from the germline V gene.

The sequence came from a woman of 80 years or more in good health. The source material was blood. Recombination joined TRBV11-2 with TRBJ1-2, with the D segment identity uncertain. The nucleotide sequence reads TGTGCCAGCAGCTTAGCCGGCCCTAGGACGGGAGGCTACACCTTC. The translation is CASSLAGPRTGGYTF.